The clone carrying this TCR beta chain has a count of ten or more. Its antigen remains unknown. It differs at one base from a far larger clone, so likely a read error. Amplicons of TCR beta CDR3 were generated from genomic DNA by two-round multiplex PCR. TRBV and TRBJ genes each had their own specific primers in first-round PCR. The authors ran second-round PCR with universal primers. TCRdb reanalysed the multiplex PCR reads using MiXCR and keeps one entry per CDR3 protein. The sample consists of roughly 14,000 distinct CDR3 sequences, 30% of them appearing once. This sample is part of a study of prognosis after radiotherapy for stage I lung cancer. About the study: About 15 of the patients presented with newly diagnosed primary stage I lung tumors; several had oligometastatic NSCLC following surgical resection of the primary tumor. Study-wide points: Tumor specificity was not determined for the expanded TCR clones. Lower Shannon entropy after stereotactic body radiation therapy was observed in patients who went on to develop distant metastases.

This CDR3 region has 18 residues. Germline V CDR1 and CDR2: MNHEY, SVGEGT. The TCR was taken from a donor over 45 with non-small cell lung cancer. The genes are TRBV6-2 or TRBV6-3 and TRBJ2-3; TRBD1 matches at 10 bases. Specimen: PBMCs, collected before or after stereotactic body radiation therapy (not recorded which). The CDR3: CASRYSPGTGDSTDTQYF. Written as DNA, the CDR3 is TGTGCCAGCAGATACTCTCCGGGGACAGGGGATAGCACAGATACGCAGTATTTT.